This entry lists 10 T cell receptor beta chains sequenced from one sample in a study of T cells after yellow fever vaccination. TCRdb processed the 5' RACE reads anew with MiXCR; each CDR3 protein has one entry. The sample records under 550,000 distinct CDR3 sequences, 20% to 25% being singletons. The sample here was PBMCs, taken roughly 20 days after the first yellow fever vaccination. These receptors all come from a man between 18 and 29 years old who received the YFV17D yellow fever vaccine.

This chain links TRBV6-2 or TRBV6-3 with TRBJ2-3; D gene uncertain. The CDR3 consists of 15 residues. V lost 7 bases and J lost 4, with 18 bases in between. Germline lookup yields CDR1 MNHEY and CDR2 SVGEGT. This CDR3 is CASKGVHSESDTQYF. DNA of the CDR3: TGTGCCAGCAAAGGCGTACACAGCGAATCAGATACGCAGTATTTT.

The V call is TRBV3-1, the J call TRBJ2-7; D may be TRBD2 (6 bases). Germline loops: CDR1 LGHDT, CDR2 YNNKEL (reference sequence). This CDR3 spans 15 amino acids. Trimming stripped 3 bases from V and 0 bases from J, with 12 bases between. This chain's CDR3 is CASSQTHGGSYEQYF. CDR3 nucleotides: TGTGCCAGCAGCCAGACACACGGGGGCTCCTACGAGCAGTACTTC.

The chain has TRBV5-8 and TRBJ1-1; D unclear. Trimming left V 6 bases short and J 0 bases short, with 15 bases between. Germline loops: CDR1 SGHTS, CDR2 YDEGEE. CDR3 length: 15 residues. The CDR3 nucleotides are TGTGCCAGCAACCCTAAGGGCGTCATGAACACTGAAGCTTTCTTT. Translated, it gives CASNPKGVMNTEAFF.

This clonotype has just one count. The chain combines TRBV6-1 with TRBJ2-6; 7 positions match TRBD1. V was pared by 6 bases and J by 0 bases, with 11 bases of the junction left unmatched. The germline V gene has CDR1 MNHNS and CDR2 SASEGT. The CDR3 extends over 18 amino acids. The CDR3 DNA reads TGTGCCAGCAGCGACCGGGACAGATACGACTCTGGGGCCAACGTCCTGACTTTC. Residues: CASSDRDRYDSGANVLTF.

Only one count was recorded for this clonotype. The CDR3 protein is CAKEQGSTGELFF. CDR3 DNA sequence: TGTGCCAAAGAACAGGGTAGCACCGGGGAGCTGTTTTTT. This chain uses TRBV7-9 with TRBJ2-2; possibly TRBD1 for D (6 bases). Looked up from germline, CDR1 is SEHNR and CDR2 is FQNEAQ (reference sequence). The CDR3 extends over 13 amino acids. The ends were cut back, 10 bases at V and 4 bases at J, with 13 bases in the middle.

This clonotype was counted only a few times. DNA for the CDR3: TGTGCCAGCAGCGAAAAGGGGGTGGGGTTGGAGCAGTACTTC. Protein sequence: CASSEKGVGLEQYF. The chain links TRBV7-2 to TRBJ2-7, with a possible D match to TRBD1 (6 bases). Germline lookup yields CDR1 SGHTA and CDR2 FQGNSA. The length of the CDR3 is 14 residues. Trimming removed 5 bases from V and 7 bases from J, with 18 bases in between.

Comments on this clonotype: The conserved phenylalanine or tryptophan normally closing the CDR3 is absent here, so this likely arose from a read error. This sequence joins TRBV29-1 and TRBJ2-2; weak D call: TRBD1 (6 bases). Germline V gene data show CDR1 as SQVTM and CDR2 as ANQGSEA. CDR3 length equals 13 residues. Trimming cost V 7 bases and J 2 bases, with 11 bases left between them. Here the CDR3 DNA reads TGCAGCGCAAGGGGGACAAACACCGGGGAGCTGTTTTCT. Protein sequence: CSARGTNTGELFS.

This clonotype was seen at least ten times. The CDR3 DNA reads as TGCAGCGTTGGCCAAGAGACCCAGTACTTC. Encoded protein: CSVGQETQYF. This sequence joins TRBV29-1 and TRBJ2-5, with D unresolved. Germline CDR1 reads SQVTM; CDR2 reads ANQGSEA. Trimming took 4 bases from V and 1 from J, leaving 1 base between them. The CDR3 spans 10 residues.

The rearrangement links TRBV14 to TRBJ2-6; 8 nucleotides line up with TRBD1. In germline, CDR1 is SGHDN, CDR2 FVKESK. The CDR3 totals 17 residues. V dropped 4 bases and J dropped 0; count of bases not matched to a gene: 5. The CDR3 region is CASSRWTGSSGANVLTF. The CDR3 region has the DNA TGTGCCAGCAGCCGGTGGACAGGGAGCTCTGGGGCCAACGTCCTGACTTTC. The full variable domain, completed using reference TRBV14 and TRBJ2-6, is EAGVTQFPSHSVIEKGQTVTLRCDPISGHDNLYWYRRVMGKEIKFLLHFVKESKQDESGMPNNRFLAERTGGTYSTLKVQPAELEDSGVYFCASSRWTGSSGANVLTFGAGSRLTVL.

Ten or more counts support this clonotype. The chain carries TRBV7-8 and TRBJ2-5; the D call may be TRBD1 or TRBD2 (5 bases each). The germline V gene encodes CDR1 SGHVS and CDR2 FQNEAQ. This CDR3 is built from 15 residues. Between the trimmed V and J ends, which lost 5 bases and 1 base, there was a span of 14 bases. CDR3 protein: CASSPRDGSQETQYF. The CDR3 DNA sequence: TGTGCCAGCAGCCCTCGGGACGGCAGCCAAGAGACCCAGTACTTC.